These 21 T cell receptor beta chains came from one sample sequenced in a study of PD-1 and CTLA-4 blockade in melanoma. Repertoires were generated with immunoSEQ multiplex PCR, while TCRdb's copy carries only in-frame clones and drops some. The sample lists some 33,000 clones; roughly 90% were seen once. This sample comprised CD8+ T cells from peripheral blood, obtained from a patient given anti-PD-1 treatment. Receptors originate from a human donor with melanoma.

This CDR3 reads CASRPRVVRETQYF. As DNA, the CDR3 is TGTGCCAGCAGACCCCGGGTGGTTAGGGAGACCCAGTACTTC. The chain uses TRBV6-5 and TRBJ2-5; D is undetermined. Per the germline V gene, CDR1 is MNHEY and CDR2 is SVGAGI. The CDR3 loop spans 14 amino acids. V was shortened by 6 bases and J by 5 bases, with 16 bases between the two germline ends.

This clone is hyperexpanded in the sample. The CDR3, as DNA: TGTGCCAGCAGTTACGGAGGACACACTGAAGCTTTCTTT. Translation gives CASSYGGHTEAFF. V usage is TRBV6-5 and J usage is TRBJ1-1; no clear D. CDR3 length equals 13 residues. Germline V CDR1 and CDR2: MNHEY, SVGAGI. V was clipped by 2 bases and J by 3 bases, with 7 bases between them.

This chain links TRBV7-2 with TRBJ2-7, with 8 bases lining up with TRBD2. The CDR3 length is 16 residues. Germline loops: CDR1 SGHTA, CDR2 FQGNSA. V shed 5 bases, J shed 7 bases, and the junction held 16 bases outside the gene matches. The CDR3 protein is CASSPPVIAGSEEQYF. Here the CDR3 DNA reads TGTGCCAGCAGCCCCCCCGTGATAGCGGGGTCTGAAGAGCAGTACTTC.

The chain combines TRBV28 with TRBJ2-3; 8 positions match TRBD1. From germline, CDR1 is MDHEN and CDR2 SYDVKM. The CDR3 runs 16 residues. Trimming took 1 base from V and 3 from J; bases not matched to a gene: 6. CDR3 sequence: CASSLSRQGNTDTQYF. The CDR3 DNA sequence: TGTGCCAGCAGTTTATCGAGACAGGGGAATACAGATACGCAGTATTTT.

The chain couples TRBV6-1 to TRBJ1-5; tentatively, D is TRBD1 (6 bases). The ends were cut back, 0 bases at V and 5 bases at J, with 14 bases in the middle. The CDR3 totals 16 residues. CDR1 is MNHNS, CDR2 SASEGT, per germline. The CDR3: CASSEARGTGDQPQHF. The CDR3 nucleotides read TGTGCCAGCAGTGAAGCTAGGGGGACGGGGGATCAGCCCCAGCATTTT.

In this sample, this clone turned up once. This chain uses TRBV2 with TRBJ2-1; the D gene is possibly TRBD1 (5 bases). Between the trimmed V and J ends, which lost 3 bases and 5 bases, there was a span of 17 bases. This CDR3 is 16 amino acids long. Germline V lookup: CDR1 SNHLY, CDR2 FYNNEI. CDR3 sequence (DNA): TGTGCCAGCAGTGACCCAGGGCAGGACGGCCACAATGAGCAGTTCTTC. Its protein is CASSDPGQDGHNEQFF.

The gene calls are TRBV7-2 and TRBJ2-7, with D uncertain. Between the trimmed V and J ends, which lost 1 base and 2 bases, there was a span of 6 bases. Germline CDR1 reads SGHTA; CDR2 reads FQGNSA. CDR3 length equals 13 residues. The CDR3 bases are TGTGCCAGCAGCTTAGGTTTTCCCTACGAGCAGTACTTC. Its protein product is CASSLGFPYEQYF.

The V and J genes are TRBV13 and TRBJ2-3; TRBD2 matches at 14 bases. The CDR3 is made up of 20 amino acids. J was trimmed by 0 bases and V by 4 bases; bases with no gene match: 12. Germline CDR1 PRHDT, CDR2 FYEKMQ (reference sequence). The CDR3: CASSSTSSGLAGESTDTQYF. The DNA of the CDR3 is TGTGCCAGCAGCTCCACCTCCTCGGGACTAGCGGGGGAGAGCACAGATACGCAGTATTTT. Supplemented by reference TRBV13 and TRBJ2-3, the full variable domain reads AAGVIQSPRHLIKEKRETATLKCYPIPRHDTVYWYQQGPGQDPQFLISFYEKMQSDKGSIPDRFSAQQFSDYHSELNMSSLELGDSALYFCASSSTSSGLAGESTDTQYFGPGTRLTVL.

CDR3 region: CASSLVKGFTEAFF. The DNA for the CDR3 is TGCGCCAGCAGCTTGGTTAAAGGGTTCACTGAAGCTTTCTTT. The chain is built from TRBV5-1 and TRBJ1-1; D gene unclear. The V end lost 0 bases, the J end lost 4 bases, and 10 bases lay between the germline ends. The CDR3 is 14 amino acids. Germline V CDR1 and CDR2: SGHRS, YFSETQ.

The V call is TRBV2, the J call TRBJ2-7; 12 positions agree with TRBD1. There are 15 residues in the CDR3. The V and J ends lost 8 bases and 5 bases, in that order; junction bases with no gene match: 10. Germline CDR1 reads SNHLY; CDR2 reads FYNNEI. CDR3 sequence reads: CASRIGDRGRDEQYF. The DNA for the CDR3 is TGTGCCAGCCGCATAGGGGACAGGGGGCGCGACGAGCAGTACTTC. The entire variable domain, with the rest obtained from reference TRBV2 and TRBJ2-7, is as follows: EPEVTQTPSHQVTQMGQEVILRCVPISNHLYFYWYRQILGQKVEFLVSFYNNEISEKSEIFDDQFSVERPDGSNFTLKIRSTKLEDSAMYFCASRIGDRGRDEQYFGPGTRLTVT.

The rearrangement joins TRBV5-5 to TRBJ1-3; D is possibly TRBD1 (5 bases). Trimming removed 0 bases from V and 0 bases from J, with 7 bases in between. Looked up from germline, CDR1 is SGHKS and CDR2 is YYEKEE (reference sequence). The CDR3 loop spans 15 amino acids. CDR3 region: CASSLEGPSGNTIYF. CDR3 DNA: TGTGCCAGCAGCTTGGAGGGGCCCTCTGGAAACACCATATATTTT.

The chain has TRBV28 and TRBJ1-2, with TRBD1 identical over 9 bases. J was trimmed by 6 bases and V by 6 bases; bases with no gene match: 8. The germline V gene has CDR1 MDHEN and CDR2 SYDVKM. The CDR3 totals 14 residues. This CDR3 reads CASRPTGGVDGYTF. The DNA for the CDR3 is TGTGCCAGCAGGCCCACAGGGGGCGTCGATGGCTACACCTTC.

The genes are TRBV6-5 and TRBJ1-2, with TRBD1 matching 7 bases. The germline gives CDR1 MNHEY, CDR2 SVGAGI. The CDR3 consists of 14 residues. V lost 2 bases, J lost 8 bases, and 8 bases stayed unmatched. As DNA, the CDR3 is TGTGCCAGCAGTTACACGACGACAGGGAGAGGCTACACCTTC. Its protein product is CASSYTTTGRGYTF.

This clone was seen a handful of times. The CDR3 spells CASSREGWGSNQPQHF. The CDR3, as DNA: TGTGCCAGCAGTAGAGAGGGGTGGGGTAGCAATCAGCCCCAGCATTTT. The V and J genes are TRBV28 and TRBJ1-5; tentative D call: TRBD1 (5 bases). This CDR3 spans 16 amino acids. The V end was cut by 5 bases, the J end by 0 bases, with 14 bases between. Germline-derived CDR1 and CDR2 are MDHEN and SYDVKM.

V and J are TRBV25-1 and TRBJ2-7, with a weak D call TRBD2 (7 bases). The CDR3 runs to 16 residues. Germline V CDR1 and CDR2: MGHDK, SYGVNS. The V and J ends lost 3 bases and 5 bases respectively, with 20 bases between them. As DNA, the CDR3 is TGTGCCAGCAGTGATTCGTTTGCGGGGGCGGTCGACGAGCAGTACTTC. Amino acid sequence: CASSDSFAGAVDEQYF.

The gene calls are TRBV5-1 and TRBJ1-2, with unresolved D. CDR1 and CDR2 (germline): SGHRS, YFSETQ. This CDR3 has 14 amino acids. V was clipped by 3 bases and J by 4 bases, with 13 bases between them. The CDR3 region has the DNA TGCGCCAGCAGCTCGGAGGAGGAGGCCTATGGCTACACCTTC. Translating it yields CASSSEEEAYGYTF.

This clone appeared once. This chain connects TRBV9 to TRBJ2-5; 13 nucleotides line up with TRBD2. J lost 5 bases, V lost 7 bases, and 11 bases had no gene match. This CDR3 spans 16 amino acids. The V gene's germline CDR1 is SGDLS and CDR2 YYNGEE. This CDR3 reads CASPSRLAGGRETQYF. The CDR3 region has the DNA TGTGCCAGCCCCTCCCGACTAGCGGGGGGCCGGGAGACCCAGTACTTC.

This rearrangement joins TRBV21-1 to TRBJ1-3. TRBV21-1 is labeled a pseudogene. The CDR3 length is 13 residues. The CDR3 DNA reads TGTGCCAGCAGCAAAACCGTAGTAAACACCATATATTTT. This codes for CASSKTVVNTIYF.

The chain uses TRBV25-1 and TRBJ2-3, with a possible D match to TRBD2 (6 bases). The germline gives CDR1 MGHDK, CDR2 SYGVNS. The CDR3 sequence is 14 residues long. V was clipped by 7 bases and J by 3 bases, with 14 bases between them. Here the CDR3 DNA reads TGTGCCAGCACGAGGGGCCGGGAGACAGATACGCAGTATTTT. It specifies CASTRGRETDTQYF.

This clone appeared a few times. This sequence joins TRBV4-3 and TRBJ1-4; D remains unclear. The CDR3 consists of 20 residues. CDR1 is LGHNA and CDR2 is YSLEER in the germline V gene. V lost 0 bases and J lost 0, with 20 bases in between. The CDR3, as DNA: TGCGCCAGCAGCCAAGATTGGGAAGGGCTCAGAAAGGCAACTAATGAAAAACTGTTTTTT. Residues: CASSQDWEGLRKATNEKLFF.

CDR3 sequence (DNA): TGTGCCAGCAGTTTCTCTGACAATAGCAATCAGCCCCAGCATTTT. Translated: CASSFSDNSNQPQHF. The chain couples TRBV28 to TRBJ1-5; unclear D gene. Germline loops: CDR1 MDHEN, CDR2 SYDVKM. The CDR3 spans 15 residues. V was pared by 3 bases and J by 0 bases, with 9 bases between.